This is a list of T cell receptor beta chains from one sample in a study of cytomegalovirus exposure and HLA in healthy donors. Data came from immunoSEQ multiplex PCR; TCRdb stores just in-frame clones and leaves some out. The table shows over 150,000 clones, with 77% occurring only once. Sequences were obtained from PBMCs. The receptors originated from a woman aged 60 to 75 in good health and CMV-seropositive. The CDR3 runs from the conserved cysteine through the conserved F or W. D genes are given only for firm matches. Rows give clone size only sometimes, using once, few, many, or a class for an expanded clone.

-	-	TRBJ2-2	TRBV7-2	CASSIRQGGTGELFF	TGTGCCAGCAGCATACGGCAGGGGGGTACCGGGGAGCTGTTTTTT
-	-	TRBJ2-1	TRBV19	CASTDPESGRQQFF	TGTGCCAGTACCGACCCGGAGTCGGGGAGGCAACAGTTCTTC
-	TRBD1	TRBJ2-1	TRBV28	CASTGQGAVNEQFF	TGTGCCAGCACCGGACAGGGGGCGGTCAATGAGCAGTTCTTC
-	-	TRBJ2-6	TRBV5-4	CASSLDSSGANVLTF	TGTGCCAGCAGCCTCGACAGTAGTGGGGCCAACGTCCTGACTTTC
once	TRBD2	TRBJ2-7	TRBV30	CAWSVRGDEQYF	TGTGCCTGGAGTGTACGGGGGGACGAGCAGTACTTC
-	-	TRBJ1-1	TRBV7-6	CASSPSQGEVATEAFF	TGTGCCAGCAGCCCATCACAGGGAGAAGTTGCCACTGAAGCTTTCTTT
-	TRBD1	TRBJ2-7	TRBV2	CASSEGQGAVGEQYF	TGTGCCAGCAGTGAAGGGCAGGGGGCGGTAGGAGAGCAGTACTTC
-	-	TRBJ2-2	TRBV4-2	CASSPSRNTGELFF	TGTGCCAGCAGCCCTAGCAGGAACACCGGGGAGCTGTTTTTT
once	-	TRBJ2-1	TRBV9	CASSKPYSEQFF	TGTGCCAGCAGCAAACCCTACTCTGAGCAGTTCTTC
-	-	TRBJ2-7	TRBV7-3	CASSLWRGYEQYF	TGTGCCAGCAGCTTATGGCGCGGGTACGAGCAGTACTTC
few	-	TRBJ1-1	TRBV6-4	CASSPQANTEAFF	TGTGCCAGCAGTCCTCAGGCGAACACTGAAGCTTTCTTT
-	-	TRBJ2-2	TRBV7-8	CASTPKGGSSGELFF	TGTGCCAGCACCCCAAAGGGGGGGTCTTCGGGGGAGCTGTTTTTT
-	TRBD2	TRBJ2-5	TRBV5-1	CASSGMTSGGPETQYF	TGCGCCAGCAGCGGGATGACTAGCGGGGGGCCAGAGACCCAGTACTTC
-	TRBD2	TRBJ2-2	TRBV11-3	CASRPSSGTGELFF	TGTGCCAGCAGACCAAGTAGCGGGACCGGGGAGCTGTTTTTT
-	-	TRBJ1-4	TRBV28	CASSLVRNEKLFF	TGTGCCAGCAGTTTAGTACGGAATGAAAAACTGTTTTTT